Shown below are 30 T cell receptor beta chains from a single sample sequenced in a study of cytomegalovirus exposure and HLA in healthy donors. Here immunoSEQ multiplex PCR was the method, and the copy in TCRdb shows in-frame clones only, minus some. The sample has approximately 97,000 clones, approximately 94% seen once; the top ten hold 0.89%. The sequenced material came from PBMCs. The receptors were gathered from a woman aged 18-29 years in good health and CMV-seronegative.

The chain couples TRBV5-1 to TRBJ1-2; possibly TRBD1 for D (5 bases). CDR3 length: 14 amino acids. Trimming shortened V by 6 bases and J by 3 bases, and 15 bases separated the two germline ends. Germline V CDR1 and CDR2: SGHRS, YFSETQ. CDR3 DNA sequence: TGCGCCAGCACCCCTGGGGTAGGGGACTATGGCTACACCTTC. This encodes CASTPGVGDYGYTF.

The chain couples TRBV19 to TRBJ1-4, with no clear D. The CDR3 is made up of 16 amino acids. V lost 5 bases to trimming and J lost 4 bases, with 17 bases between them. Germline-derived CDR1 and CDR2 are LNHDA and SQIVND (reference sequence). CDR3 sequence: CASSSTTLGDNEKLFF. The CDR3, as DNA: TGTGCCAGTAGTTCTACCACCCTAGGAGATAATGAAAAACTGTTTTTT. The whole variable domain, remainder taken from reference TRBV19 and TRBJ1-4, is DGGITQSPKYLFRKEGQNVTLSCEQNLNHDAMYWYRQDPGQGLRLIYYSQIVNDFQKGDIAEGYSVSREKKESFPLTVTSAQKNPTAFYLCASSSTTLGDNEKLFFGSGTQLSVL.

This clone was seen more than once but under ten times. The chain employs TRBV10-3 and TRBJ1-2; the D gene is possibly TRBD1 (5 bases). The CDR3 has 13 amino acids. The germline gives CDR1 ENHRY, CDR2 SYGVKD. Trimming removed 10 bases at V and 4 bases at J, with 16 bases between. CDR3 sequence: CATQSSGIYGYTF. The CDR3 nucleotides are TGTGCCACCCAATCTTCAGGGATCTATGGCTACACCTTC.

About this clone: Its ends do not fully match the called genes, so a read error is possible. J is TRBJ2-2 and V is TRBV7-7; 10 positions match TRBD1. The CDR3 loop spans 14 amino acids. Germline V gene sequence: CDR1 SSHAT, CDR2 FNYEAQ (reference sequence). The CDR3 region is CASTGQGLTGELFF. In DNA form, the CDR3 reads TGTGCTAGCACGGGACAGGGGCTTACCGGGGAGCTGTTTTTT. The full variable domain, its missing parts supplied by reference TRBV7-7 and TRBJ2-2, is GAGVSQSPRYKVTKRGQDVTLRCDPISSHATLYWYQQALGQGPEFLTYFNYEAQPDKSGLPSDRFSAERPEGSISTLTIQRTEQRDSAMYRCASTGQGLTGELFFGEGSRLTVL.

J is TRBJ1-1 and V is TRBV9; D call uncertain. V shed 4 bases and J shed 0 bases, with 13 bases lying between them. This CDR3 has 15 residues. Germline values: CDR1 SGDLS, CDR2 YYNGEE. The chain's CDR3 is CASSLQQRVNTEAFF. The CDR3 region has the DNA TGTGCCAGCAGCCTTCAACAGAGGGTGAACACTGAAGCTTTCTTT.

The CDR3 DNA sequence: TGTGCCAGCACAGAGACTAGCGTGGCGAATGAGCAGTTCTTC. It codes for CASTETSVANEQFF. This sequence joins TRBV9 and TRBJ2-1; 8 bases agree with TRBD2. V shed 6 bases, J shed 7 bases, and the junction held 9 bases outside the gene matches. CDR3 length: 14 amino acids. CDR1 and CDR2 from the germline V gene are SGDLS and YYNGEE.

Worth noting for this clone: Other DNA sequences in the same sample also yield this CDR3. The gene calls are TRBV5-1 and TRBJ2-4, with D perhaps TRBD2 (5 bases). The CDR3 extends over 14 amino acids. Germline V gene data show CDR1 as SGHRS and CDR2 as YFSETQ. The V gene lost 4 bases and the J gene lost 1 base, with 9 bases spanning the gap. CDR3 nucleotides: TGCGCCAGCAGCCTAGCCGTTGCCAAAAACATTCAGTACTTC. It is translated as CASSLAVAKNIQYF.

This clone was seen only once. The chain has TRBV4-3 and TRBJ2-1; no reliable D call. This CDR3 is 12 amino acids long. In germline, CDR1 is LGHNA, CDR2 YSLEER. The V gene lost 2 bases and the J gene lost 5 bases, with 4 bases spanning the gap. The CDR3 nucleotides are TGCGCCAGCAGCCAACAGAACAATGAGCAGTTCTTC. Translated, it gives CASSQQNNEQFF.

The chain has TRBV18 and TRBJ1-1; D is uncertain. There are 14 residues in the CDR3. Trimming took off 2 bases at V and 0 bases at J, with 7 bases between the two ends. Germline CDR1 is KGHSH and CDR2 is LQKENI. The CDR3 reads CASSPYEMNTEAFF. CDR3 nucleotide sequence: TGTGCCAGCTCACCATACGAGATGAACACTGAAGCTTTCTTT.

In this sample, this clone turned up once. The J gene is TRBJ1-2, the V gene TRBV29-1; D gene ambiguous. Germline CDR1 and CDR2: SQVTM and ANQGSEA. The length of the CDR3 is 15 residues. V lost 0 bases and J lost 6, with 17 bases in between. DNA of the CDR3: TGCAGCGTTGAAGATAGGGTCGGGGTATTACATGGCTACACCTTC. This sequence encodes CSVEDRVGVLHGYTF.

The chain employs TRBV4-1 and TRBJ2-5; 10 positions match TRBD1. The CDR3 spans 15 residues. V trimming: 4 bases; J trimming: 0 bases; junction bases outside the gene matches: 2. CDR1 and CDR2 (germline): MGHRA, YSYEKL. The CDR3 spells CASSPGTGDQETQYF. CDR3 coding DNA: TGCGCCAGCAGCCCGGGGACAGGGGACCAAGAGACCCAGTACTTC.

This chain uses TRBV6-5 with TRBJ2-7, with a weak D call TRBD2 (7 bases). Trimming removed 0 bases from V and 7 bases from J, with 16 bases in between. CDR3 size: 15 residues. CDR1 MNHEY and CDR2 SVGAGI come from the germline V gene. CDR3 bases: TGTGCCAGCAGTTACTCATCAGCGGGGAGGGGGGAGCAGTACTTC. Translated, it gives CASSYSSAGRGEQYF.

V is TRBV19 and J is TRBJ2-3; 13 bases fit TRBD2. This CDR3 is 17 amino acids long. V lost 6 bases and J lost 4; bases outside the gene matches: 10. Germline loops: CDR1 LNHDA, CDR2 SQIVND (reference sequence). This CDR3 is CASSPTSGRAGADTQYF. In nucleotides, the CDR3 is TGTGCCAGTAGCCCAACTAGCGGGAGGGCCGGGGCAGATACGCAGTATTTT.

The chain combines TRBV4-3 with TRBJ2-7; 7 nucleotides line up with TRBD1. V dropped 4 bases and J dropped 0; count of bases not matched to a gene: 12. CDR1 is LGHNA, CDR2 YSLEER, per germline. This CDR3 is 17 amino acids long. CDR3 DNA sequence: TGCGCCAGCAGCCGGTATCAGACAGGGTCGGGCTCCTACGAGCAGTACTTC. Protein sequence: CASSRYQTGSGSYEQYF.

J is TRBJ2-7 and V is TRBV30; 7 nucleotides match TRBD2. Germline lookup yields CDR1 GTSNPN and CDR2 SVGIG (reference sequence). CDR3 length: 11 residues. Trimming removed 5 bases from V and 4 bases from J; junction bases left unmatched: 2. DNA for the CDR3: TGTGCCTGGGGGAGGGGTTACGAGCAGTACTTC. Encoded protein: CAWGRGYEQYF.

The chain couples TRBV19 to TRBJ1-1; tentative D call: TRBD1 (6 bases). Germline CDR1 is LNHDA and CDR2 is SQIVND (reference sequence). V was trimmed by 4 bases and J by 4 bases, leaving 16 bases between them. The CDR3 has 15 residues. The CDR3 reads CASSRRQALGTEAFF. Here the CDR3 DNA reads TGTGCCAGTAGTAGGCGACAGGCCCTGGGCACTGAAGCTTTCTTT.

The chain joins TRBV27 to TRBJ2-7; the D gene is possibly TRBD1 (5 bases). V lost 6 bases, J lost 0 bases, and 15 bases lay in between. This CDR3 region has 15 residues. Germline CDR1 is MNHEY and CDR2 is SMNVEV (reference sequence). The CDR3 sequence is CASRPRTQSSYEQYF. Written as DNA, the CDR3 is TGTGCCAGCAGACCCAGGACACAGAGCTCCTACGAGCAGTACTTC.

The genes are TRBV30 and TRBJ2-3; a weak D match, TRBD2 (5 bases). V was trimmed by 0 bases and J by 0 bases, leaving 7 bases between them. Looked up from germline, CDR1 is GTSNPN and CDR2 is SVGIG (reference sequence). The CDR3 is 14 residues long. The CDR3 sequence is CAWSVGGSTDTQYF. The CDR3, as DNA: TGTGCCTGGAGTGTTGGCGGGAGCACAGATACGCAGTATTTT. Together with reference TRBV30 and TRBJ2-3, the CDR3 gives the full variable domain: SQTIHQWPATLVQPVGSPLSLECTVEGTSNPNLYWYRQAAGRGLQLLFYSVGIGQISSEVPQNLSASRPQDRQFILSSKKLLLSDSGFYLCAWSVGGSTDTQYFGPGTRLTVL.

The V call is TRBV7-9, the J call TRBJ2-7; 9 bases align to TRBD1. Looked up from germline, CDR1 is SEHNR and CDR2 is FQNEAQ (reference sequence). The CDR3 spans 13 residues. V shed 3 bases and J 5 bases; nucleotides not matched to a gene: 2. The CDR3 here is CASSLDRGNEQYF. The CDR3 DNA follows: TGTGCCAGCAGCTTGGACAGGGGCAACGAGCAGTACTTC.

The gene calls are TRBV5-4 and TRBJ1-2; the D is unclear. The CDR3 covers 14 residues. V was trimmed by 0 bases and J by 5 bases, leaving 11 bases between them. The germline V gene encodes CDR1 SGHNT and CDR2 YYREEE (reference sequence). Written as DNA, the CDR3 is TGTGCCAGCAGCTTGGCCGGGTCAGCATATGGCTACACCTTC. Amino acid sequence: CASSLAGSAYGYTF. The variable domain in full, completed from reference TRBV5-4 and TRBJ1-2, reads ETGVTQSPTHLIKTRGQQVTLRCSSQSGHNTVSWYQQALGQGPQFIFQYYREEENGRGNFPPRFSGLQFPNYSSELNVNALELDDSALYLCASSLAGSAYGYTFGSGTRLTVV.

The rearrangement links TRBV5-1 to TRBJ1-3; D not certain. The CDR3 sequence is 14 residues long. Germline CDR1 reads SGHRS; CDR2 reads YFSETQ. V dropped 4 bases and J dropped 4 bases, with 12 bases sitting between them. The CDR3 loop is CASSQEGLGNTIYF. CDR3 sequence (DNA): TGCGCCAGCAGCCAAGAGGGATTAGGAAACACCATATATTTT.

The chain combines TRBV9 with TRBJ1-1; TRBD1 aligns across 8 bases. Germline V CDR1 and CDR2: SGDLS, YYNGEE. The CDR3 consists of 15 residues. V lost 2 bases to trimming and J lost 5 bases; unmatched junction nucleotides: 8. DNA of the CDR3: TGTGCCAGCAGCGTGGGGCCAGGGGGCGCAACTGAAGCTTTCTTT. This encodes CASSVGPGGATEAFF.

The CDR3 reads CASSDGQGSVEQYF. The CDR3 region has the DNA TGTGCCAGCAGTGATGGTCAGGGCTCGGTTGAGCAGTACTTC. The chain couples TRBV6-4 to TRBJ2-7; a possible D gene is TRBD1 (5 bases). CDR1 is MRHNA, CDR2 SNTAGT, per germline. The ends were cut back, 3 bases at V and 7 bases at J, with 16 bases in the middle. The CDR3 loop spans 14 amino acids.

The rearrangement joins TRBV6-5 to TRBJ2-3; 8 bases are shared with TRBD2. Germline V gene data show CDR1 as MNHEY and CDR2 as SVGAGI. This CDR3 has 15 residues. J was trimmed by 4 bases and V by 5 bases; bases with no gene match: 8. This chain's CDR3 is CASSPLAGRADTQYF. The CDR3 DNA sequence: TGTGCCAGCAGTCCATTAGCGGGAAGGGCAGATACGCAGTATTTT.

The chain combines TRBV15 with TRBJ2-1; 7 nucleotides align to TRBD2. CDR1 is LNHNV and CDR2 is YYDKDF in the germline V gene (reference sequence). V trimming: 6 bases; J trimming: 1 base; junction bases outside the gene matches: 9. This CDR3 is 16 amino acids long. This CDR3 reads CATSPRAGGSYNEQFF. CDR3 bases: TGTGCCACCAGTCCCAGGGCCGGGGGGTCCTACAATGAGCAGTTCTTC.

This rearrangement joins TRBV2 to TRBJ2-2; no definite D call. From germline, CDR1 is SNHLY and CDR2 FYNNEI. V gave up 5 bases and J gave up 3 bases, with 4 bases separating them. The CDR3 length is 12 residues. The CDR3 DNA reads TGTGCCAGCAGTTCTTACACCGGGGAGCTGTTTTTT. Translation: CASSSYTGELFF.

In this sample, this clone turned up once. The chain couples TRBV7-6 to TRBJ1-1, with D tentatively TRBD1 (6 bases). The V end lost 2 bases, the J end lost 1 base, and 17 bases lay between the germline ends. The CDR3 sequence is 17 residues long. In germline, CDR1 is SGHVS, CDR2 FNYEAQ. As DNA, the CDR3 is TGTGCCAGCAGCTTAAAAGGGGGAGAGGTAGAGAACACTGAAGCTTTCTTT. This translates into CASSLKGGEVENTEAFF.

This chain uses TRBV28 with TRBJ1-2; 8 bases match TRBD1. Losses at the gene ends were 3 bases for V and 2 bases for J; bases not matched to a gene: 11. The CDR3 loop spans 17 amino acids. Germline loops: CDR1 MDHEN, CDR2 SYDVKM. CDR3 sequence reads: CASSFFTGGGGNYGYTF. The CDR3 DNA follows: TGTGCCAGCAGTTTTTTCACAGGGGGAGGGGGAAACTATGGCTACACCTTC.

This chain connects TRBV5-6 to TRBJ2-7; 8 bases fit TRBD1. There are 15 residues in the CDR3. V dropped 4 bases and J dropped 3; count of bases not matched to a gene: 9. Germline V gene sequence: CDR1 SGHDT, CDR2 YYEEEE. The CDR3 bases are TGTGCCAGCAGCGGCGGGACAGGCGAAATCTACGAGCAGTACTTC. Translation: CASSGGTGEIYEQYF.

The CDR3 nucleotides read TGCGCCAGCAGCCAAAGCGGAACGAACACCGGGGAGCTGTTTTTT. Amino acids: CASSQSGTNTGELFF. The chain couples TRBV5-1 to TRBJ2-2; possible D gene TRBD2, 5 bases. Trimming removed 4 bases from V and 0 bases from J, with 10 bases in between. The V gene's germline CDR1 is SGHRS and CDR2 YFSETQ. This CDR3 is 15 amino acids long.